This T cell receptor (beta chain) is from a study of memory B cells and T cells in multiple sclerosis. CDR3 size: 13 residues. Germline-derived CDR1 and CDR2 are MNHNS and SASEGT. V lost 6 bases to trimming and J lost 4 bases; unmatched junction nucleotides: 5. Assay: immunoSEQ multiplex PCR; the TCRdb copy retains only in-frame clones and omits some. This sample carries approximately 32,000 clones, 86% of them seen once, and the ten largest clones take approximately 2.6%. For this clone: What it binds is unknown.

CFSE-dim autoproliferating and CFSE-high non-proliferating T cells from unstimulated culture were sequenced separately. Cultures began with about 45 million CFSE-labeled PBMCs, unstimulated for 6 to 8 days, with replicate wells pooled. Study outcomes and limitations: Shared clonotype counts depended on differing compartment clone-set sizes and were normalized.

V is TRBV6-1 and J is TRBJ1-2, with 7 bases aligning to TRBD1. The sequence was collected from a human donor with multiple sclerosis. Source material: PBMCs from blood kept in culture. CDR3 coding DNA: TGTGCCAGCAGCGACACAGGGGTCTATGGCTACACCTTC. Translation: CASSDTGVYGYTF.